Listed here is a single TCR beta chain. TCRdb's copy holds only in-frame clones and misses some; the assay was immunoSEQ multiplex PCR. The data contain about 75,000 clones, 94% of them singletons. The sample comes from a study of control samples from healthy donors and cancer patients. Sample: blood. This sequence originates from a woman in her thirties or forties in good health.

The DNA of the CDR3 is TGTGCCAGCAGTTACGATGGGAACTATGGCTACACCTTC. The encoded protein is CASSYDGNYGYTF. This rearrangement joins TRBV6-5 to TRBJ1-2, with D uncertain. CDR3 length: 13 residues. The V gene's germline CDR1 is MNHEY and CDR2 SVGAGI. V lost 2 bases and J 2 bases, leaving 6 bases between the germline ends.